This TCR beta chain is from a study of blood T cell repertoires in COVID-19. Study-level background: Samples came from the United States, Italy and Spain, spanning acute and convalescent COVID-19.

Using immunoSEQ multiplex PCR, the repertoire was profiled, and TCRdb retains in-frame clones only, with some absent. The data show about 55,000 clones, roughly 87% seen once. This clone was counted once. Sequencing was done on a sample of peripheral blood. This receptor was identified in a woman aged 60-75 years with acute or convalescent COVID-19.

CDR3 in DNA: TGCGCCAGCAGCGCTAACTCTCCGAGTGTCTACAATGAGCAGTTCTTC. It specifies CASSANSPSVYNEQFF. The chain carries TRBV4-1 and TRBJ2-1, with unresolved D. This CDR3 has 16 residues. CDR1 MGHRA and CDR2 YSYEKL come from the germline V gene. The germline V and J ends were trimmed by 5 bases and 3 bases, with 17 bases remaining between them.